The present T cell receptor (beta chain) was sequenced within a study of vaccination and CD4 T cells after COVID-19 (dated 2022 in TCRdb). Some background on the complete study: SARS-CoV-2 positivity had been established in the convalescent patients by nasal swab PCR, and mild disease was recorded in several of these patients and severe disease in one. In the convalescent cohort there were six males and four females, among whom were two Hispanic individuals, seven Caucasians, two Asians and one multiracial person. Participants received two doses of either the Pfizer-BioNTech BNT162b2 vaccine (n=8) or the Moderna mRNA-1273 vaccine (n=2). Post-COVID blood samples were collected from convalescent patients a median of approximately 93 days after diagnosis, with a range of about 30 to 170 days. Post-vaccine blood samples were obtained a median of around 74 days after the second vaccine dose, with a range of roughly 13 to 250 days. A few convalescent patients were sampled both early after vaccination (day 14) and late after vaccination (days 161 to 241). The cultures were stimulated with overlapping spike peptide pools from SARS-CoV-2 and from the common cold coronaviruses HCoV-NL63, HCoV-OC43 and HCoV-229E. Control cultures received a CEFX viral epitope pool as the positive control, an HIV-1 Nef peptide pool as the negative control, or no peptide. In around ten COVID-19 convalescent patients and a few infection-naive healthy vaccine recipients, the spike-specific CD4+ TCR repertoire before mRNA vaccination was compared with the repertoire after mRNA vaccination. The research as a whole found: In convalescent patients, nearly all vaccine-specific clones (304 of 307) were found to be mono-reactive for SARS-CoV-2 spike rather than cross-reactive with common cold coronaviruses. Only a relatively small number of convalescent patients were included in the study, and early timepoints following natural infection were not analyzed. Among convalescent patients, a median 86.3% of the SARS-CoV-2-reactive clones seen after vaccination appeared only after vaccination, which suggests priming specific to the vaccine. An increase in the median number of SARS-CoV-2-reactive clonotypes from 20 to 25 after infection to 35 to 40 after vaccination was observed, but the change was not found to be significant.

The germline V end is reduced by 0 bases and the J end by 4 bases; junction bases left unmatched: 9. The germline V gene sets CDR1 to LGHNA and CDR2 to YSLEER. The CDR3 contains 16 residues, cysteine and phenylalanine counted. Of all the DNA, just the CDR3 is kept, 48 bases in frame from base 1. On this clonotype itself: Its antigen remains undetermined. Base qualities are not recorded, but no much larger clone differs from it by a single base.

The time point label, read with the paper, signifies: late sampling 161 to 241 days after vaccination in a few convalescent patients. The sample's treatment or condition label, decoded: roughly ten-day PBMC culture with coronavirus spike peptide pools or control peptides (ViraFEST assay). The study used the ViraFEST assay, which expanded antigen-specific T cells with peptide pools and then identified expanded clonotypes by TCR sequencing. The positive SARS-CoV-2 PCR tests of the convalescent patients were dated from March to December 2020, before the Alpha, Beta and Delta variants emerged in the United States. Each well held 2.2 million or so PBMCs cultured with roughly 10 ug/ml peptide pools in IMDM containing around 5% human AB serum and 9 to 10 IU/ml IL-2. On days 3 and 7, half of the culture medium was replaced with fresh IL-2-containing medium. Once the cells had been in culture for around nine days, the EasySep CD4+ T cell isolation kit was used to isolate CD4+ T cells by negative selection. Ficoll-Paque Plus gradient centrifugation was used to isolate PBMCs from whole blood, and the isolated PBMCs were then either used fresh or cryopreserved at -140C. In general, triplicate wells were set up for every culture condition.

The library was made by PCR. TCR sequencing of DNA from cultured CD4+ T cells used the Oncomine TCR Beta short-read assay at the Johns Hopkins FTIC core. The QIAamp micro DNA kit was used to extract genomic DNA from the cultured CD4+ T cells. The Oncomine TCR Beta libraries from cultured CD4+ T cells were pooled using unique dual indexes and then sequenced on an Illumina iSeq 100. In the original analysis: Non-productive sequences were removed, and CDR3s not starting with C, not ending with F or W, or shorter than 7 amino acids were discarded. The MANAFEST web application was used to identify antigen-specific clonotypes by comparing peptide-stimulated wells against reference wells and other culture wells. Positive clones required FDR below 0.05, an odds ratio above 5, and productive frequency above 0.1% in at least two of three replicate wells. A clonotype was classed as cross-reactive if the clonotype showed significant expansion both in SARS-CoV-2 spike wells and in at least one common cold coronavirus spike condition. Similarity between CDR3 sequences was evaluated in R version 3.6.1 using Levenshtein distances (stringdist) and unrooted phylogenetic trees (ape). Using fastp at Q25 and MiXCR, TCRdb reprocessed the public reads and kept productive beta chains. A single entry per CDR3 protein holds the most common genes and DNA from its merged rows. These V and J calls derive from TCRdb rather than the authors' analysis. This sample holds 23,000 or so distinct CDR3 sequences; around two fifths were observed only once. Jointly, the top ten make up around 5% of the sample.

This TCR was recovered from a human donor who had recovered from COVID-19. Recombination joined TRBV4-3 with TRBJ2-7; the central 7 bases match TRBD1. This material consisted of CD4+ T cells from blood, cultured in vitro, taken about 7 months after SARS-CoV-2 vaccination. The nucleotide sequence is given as TGCGCCAGCAGCCAAGAAGCGCAGGGGGTCTCATACGAGCAGTACTTC. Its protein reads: CASSQEAQGVSYEQYF.